Shown below are 30 T cell receptor beta chains from a single sample sequenced in a study of CXCR3-negative and CXCR3-positive naive CD8 T cells. Regarding the study as a whole: TRB CDR3 hydrophobicity was greater in CXCR3-positive naive cells than in CXCR3-negative naive cells.

The method, 5' RACE with UMI labels, was used to prepare the TRB cDNA libraries. From the 5' RACE reads, TCRdb lists one entry per CDR3 protein and no DNA. The table counts 150,000 or so distinct CDR3 sequences; about 0.48% lies in the top ten. For these receptors, no antigen is known. Input material: naive CXCR3+ CD8+ T cells from blood. This sample's subset: CD45RO-CCR7+CD27+CD95- naive CD8+ T cells expressing CXCR3 (TNR3+). The receptors derive from a human donor in good health. Some clones in this sample may be carry-over from other donors' samples.

The rearrangement links TRBV28 to TRBJ2-7. Germline values: CDR1 MDHEN, CDR2 SYDVKM. The CDR3 covers 13 residues. The CDR3 sequence: CASSFTSSYEQYF.

The V and J genes are TRBV28 and TRBJ2-1; TCRdb names TRBD1, which stays unverified in the absence of DNA. The CDR3 contains 15 residues. Looked up from germline, CDR1 is MDHEN and CDR2 is SYDVKM. CDR3 in amino acids: CASSPGPRSLDEQFF.

The V gene is TRBV13, the J gene TRBJ2-1; without DNA, the TCRdb call of TRBD1 cannot be checked. The CDR3 sequence is 16 residues long. Germline CDR1 reads PRHDT; CDR2 reads FYEKMQ (reference sequence). Here the CDR3 reads CASSAAAGGNYNEQFF.

V is TRBV4-1 and J is TRBJ2-7; the TRBD1 assignment by TCRdb is unverifiable without DNA. The germline V gene has CDR1 MGHRA and CDR2 YSYEKL. The CDR3 sequence is 14 residues long. CDR3 residues: CASSLRDSPYEQYF.

The chain carries TRBV7-9 and TRBJ2-7; the TCRdb call, TRBD1, lacks DNA for checking. Germline lookup yields CDR1 SEHNR and CDR2 FQNEAQ (reference sequence). There are 14 residues in the CDR3. The CDR3 spells CASSSLGGWYEQYF.

The V and J genes are TRBV7-8 and TRBJ2-1; TCRdb indicates TRBD1, and absent DNA this call remains unverified. CDR3 length equals 16 residues. CDR1 is SGHVS and CDR2 is FQNEAQ in the germline V gene. CDR3 region: CASSLVGGGPADEQFF.

CDR3: CSVAGTGLETQYF. The genes are TRBV29-1 and TRBJ2-5; TCRdb lists TRBD1, though no DNA is available to test this call. The CDR3 runs to 13 residues. Germline V gene data show CDR1 as SQVTM and CDR2 as ANQGSEA.

The genes are TRBV4-1 and TRBJ2-7; absent DNA, TCRdb's TRBD1 call cannot be checked. Germline-derived CDR1 and CDR2 are MGHRA and YSYEKL. The CDR3 is 16 amino acids. This chain's CDR3 is CASSQVVTGARDEQYF.

This chain links TRBV28 with TRBJ1-1. CDR1 and CDR2 (germline): MDHEN, SYDVKM. The CDR3 sequence is 13 residues long. CDR3 amino acids: CASSFGSSLEAFF.

This chain uses TRBV5-1 with TRBJ2-7; with no DNA, the TCRdb D assignment of TRBD1 cannot be verified. The germline V gene encodes CDR1 SGHRS and CDR2 YFSETQ. This CDR3 comprises 15 residues. CDR3 protein: CASSRGDRELDEQYF.

V usage is TRBV29-1 and J usage is TRBJ2-5; TCRdb's D gene call, TRBD2, goes unchecked for lack of DNA. Germline CDR1 reads SQVTM; CDR2 reads ANQGSEA. There are 12 residues in the CDR3. The CDR3: CSVVNRAETQYF.

V gene TRBV20-1 combines with J gene TRBJ2-1. This CDR3 comprises 12 residues. Germline CDR1 and CDR2: DFQATT and SNEGSKA (reference sequence). CDR3 residues: CSAASSYNEQFF.

The chain couples TRBV29-1 to TRBJ2-1; TCRdb gives TRBD2 as the D gene, but with no DNA this cannot be confirmed. Looked up from germline, CDR1 is SQVTM and CDR2 is ANQGSEA. CDR3 length: 15 amino acids. The CDR3 region is CSVEELAGASNEQFF.

The gene calls are TRBV29-1 and TRBJ1-2; no DNA is available, so the TRBD1 call from TCRdb remains unchecked. This CDR3 contains 13 residues. The germline V gene encodes CDR1 SQVTM and CDR2 ANQGSEA. CDR3 residues: CSVGPEGFYGYTF.

The chain combines TRBV5-1 with TRBJ2-1; the D call from TCRdb, TRBD2, cannot be confirmed without DNA. This CDR3 spans 20 amino acids. CDR1 is SGHRS, CDR2 YFSETQ, per germline. CDR3: CASSLAVLGTSGEPYNEQFF.

The chain links TRBV5-5 to TRBJ2-1; TCRdb's D call of TRBD1 is untestable without DNA. From germline, CDR1 is SGHKS and CDR2 YYEKEE (reference sequence). The CDR3 length is 17 residues. The CDR3 spells CASSSGLGRMDRDEQFF. The full variable domain, with the rest looked up from reference TRBV5-5 and TRBJ2-1, is DAGVTQSPTHLIKTRGQQVTLRCSPISGHKSVSWYQQVLGQGPQFIFQYYEKEERGRGNFPDRFSARQFPNYSSELNVNALLLGDSALYLCASSSGLGRMDRDEQFFGPGTRLTVL.

The chain combines TRBV4-1 with TRBJ2-5; TCRdb picks TRBD1, but there is no DNA to check that call. The CDR3 consists of 15 residues. CDR1 is MGHRA, CDR2 YSYEKL, per germline. The CDR3 loop reads CASSQDDWGLETQYF.

V and J are TRBV19 and TRBJ1-2; without DNA, the TCRdb call of TRBD1 cannot be checked. Germline assignment: CDR1 LNHDA and CDR2 SQIVND (reference sequence). The CDR3 totals 11 residues. This CDR3 is CASRDSYGYTF.

This chain joins TRBV12-3 or TRBV12-4 and TRBJ2-7; TCRdb's D gene call, TRBD1, goes unchecked for lack of DNA. The CDR3 is made up of 13 amino acids. CDR3 amino acids: CASSFQGYSEQYF.

CDR3 sequence reads: CSARGGWEQYF. J is TRBJ2-7 and V is TRBV20-1; no DNA is available, so the TRBD1 call from TCRdb remains unchecked. In germline, CDR1 is DFQATT, CDR2 SNEGSKA (reference sequence). This CDR3 spans 11 amino acids.

This rearrangement joins TRBV7-9 to TRBJ2-4. There are 11 residues in the CDR3. Germline V gene lookup returns CDR1 SEHNR and CDR2 FQNEAQ (reference sequence). CDR3 region: CASSSENIQYF.

The CDR3 sequence is CASSPDRGSGELFF. V gene TRBV5-1 combines with J gene TRBJ2-2; TCRdb returns TRBD1, unconfirmable since there is no DNA. The CDR3 is 14 amino acids. Germline values: CDR1 SGHRS, CDR2 YFSETQ.

The chain combines TRBV20-1 with TRBJ2-2; lacking DNA, the TRBD1 call made by TCRdb goes unchecked. This CDR3 contains 17 residues. The germline V gene has CDR1 DFQATT and CDR2 SNEGSKA (reference sequence). Here the CDR3 reads CSARGTPGQGIVGELFF.

The chain links TRBV9 to TRBJ2-1; there is no DNA to check the TCRdb D call of TRBD1. Germline V gene data show CDR1 as SGDLS and CDR2 as YYNGEE. The CDR3 contains 14 residues. This CDR3 is CASTPGGYVNEQFF.

The CDR3 here is CASSLVFSDRNTGELFF. The rearrangement joins TRBV11-2 to TRBJ2-2. The CDR3 is made up of 17 amino acids. Germline V lookup: CDR1 SGHAT, CDR2 FQNNGV.

J is TRBJ2-1 and V is TRBV12-3 or TRBV12-4; TCRdb lists TRBD1, though no DNA is available to test this call. The CDR3 loop spans 12 amino acids. This CDR3 reads CASQDGGNEQFF.

J is TRBJ1-6 and V is TRBV5-6; TCRdb proposes TRBD1, but this gene call is untestable without DNA. Germline CDR1 reads SGHDT; CDR2 reads YYEEEE. This CDR3 contains 17 residues. CDR3 loop: CASSSGQFPLWNSPLHF.

The chain links TRBV3-1 to TRBJ1-1; the D call of TRBD1 rests on TCRdb alone, since no DNA is present to check it. The CDR3 is made up of 17 amino acids. In germline, CDR1 is LGHDT, CDR2 YNNKEL (reference sequence). CDR3 sequence: CASSQANDRSWHTEAFF.

V is TRBV29-1 and J is TRBJ2-1; the D gene TCRdb calls, TRBD2, cannot be checked with no DNA. The CDR3 spans 18 residues. The germline CDR1 and CDR2 sequences are SQVTM and ANQGSEA. The chain's CDR3 is CSVEGTSGSLSSYNEQFF.

This chain links TRBV7-8 with TRBJ2-7; the D call from TCRdb, TRBD1, cannot be confirmed without DNA. This CDR3 is 15 amino acids long. In germline, CDR1 is SGHVS, CDR2 FQNEAQ. CDR3 amino acids: CASSLGQGNLYEQYF.